This is a list of T cell receptor beta chains from one sample in a study of control samples from healthy donors and cancer patients. TCRdb's table, derived via immunoSEQ multiplex PCR, lists solely in-frame clones and lacks some. The data contain 150,000 to 200,000 clones, 85% to 95% of them singletons. The sample comprised blood. These receptors all stem from a man between 18 and 29 years old in good health. Both conserved end residues are trimmed from each CDR3. The order of the fields is J gene, clone size, V gene, CDR3 length, CDR3 protein. The listing skips clone size in some rows; elsewhere it reads once, few, many or a size class.

j_gene: TRBJ2-5; abundance: -; v_gene: TRBV5-4; len: 12; CDR3aa: ASSFTGLQETQY
j_gene: TRBJ1-1; abundance: -; v_gene: TRBV18; len: 14; CDR3aa: ASSPIRGLAGAEAF
j_gene: TRBJ2-3; abundance: -; v_gene: TRBV9; len: 12; CDR3aa: ASSVVAGRDTQY
j_gene: TRBJ2-2; abundance: -; v_gene: TRBV3-1/TRBV3-2; len: 13; CDR3aa: ASSQGRSGTGELF
j_gene: TRBJ1-6; abundance: -; v_gene: TRBV28; len: 16; CDR3aa: ASSLYVSAGKYNSPLH
j_gene: TRBJ2-1; abundance: -; v_gene: TRBV29-1; len: 16; CDR3aa: SVEIGTSGGARRNEQF
j_gene: TRBJ2-1; abundance: once; v_gene: TRBV7-8; len: 12; CDR3aa: ASSLAVVYNEQF
j_gene: TRBJ2-1; abundance: -; v_gene: TRBV12-3/TRBV12-4; len: 11; CDR3aa: ASSTGSLNEQF
j_gene: TRBJ1-2; abundance: -; v_gene: TRBV29-1; len: 10; CDR3aa: SGLQGAYGYT
j_gene: TRBJ2-1; abundance: few; v_gene: TRBV12-3/TRBV12-4; len: 10; CDR3aa: ASSSLYAEQF
j_gene: TRBJ1-1; abundance: -; v_gene: TRBV5-5; len: 12; CDR3aa: ASSSRIPNTEAF
j_gene: TRBJ1-1; abundance: -; v_gene: TRBV21-1; len: 12; CDR3aa: ASSKDVLNTEAF
j_gene: TRBJ2-6; abundance: -; v_gene: TRBV15; len: 17; CDR3aa: ATSRELQTQGSGANVLT
j_gene: TRBJ1-1; abundance: once; v_gene: TRBV7-3; len: 12; CDR3aa: ASSQQAQNTEAF
j_gene: TRBJ1-4; abundance: few; v_gene: TRBV6-1; len: 14; CDR3aa: ASSEARAGGKEKLF
j_gene: TRBJ1-3; abundance: -; v_gene: TRBV5-5; len: 13; CDR3aa: ASSSGLESGNTIY
j_gene: TRBJ1-5; abundance: -; v_gene: TRBV2; len: 12; CDR3aa: ASSGTGGDQPQH
j_gene: TRBJ2-1; abundance: -; v_gene: TRBV13; len: 14; CDR3aa: ASSLGLAGGINEQF
j_gene: TRBJ2-2; abundance: once; v_gene: TRBV24-1; len: 11; CDR3aa: ATKGGGAGELF
j_gene: TRBJ2-1; abundance: -; v_gene: TRBV2; len: 11; CDR3aa: ASEASGLNEQF
j_gene: TRBJ1-4; abundance: -; v_gene: TRBV10-3; len: 11; CDR3aa: ATHRDSNEKLF
j_gene: TRBJ1-5; abundance: -; v_gene: TRBV2; len: 11; CDR3aa: ASSATGDQPQH
j_gene: TRBJ1-5; abundance: -; v_gene: TRBV6-5; len: 12; CDR3aa: ASSPDSLNQPQH
j_gene: TRBJ1-2; abundance: -; v_gene: TRBV6-5; len: 13; CDR3aa: ASSRQSGQGYGYT
j_gene: TRBJ2-3; abundance: -; v_gene: TRBV4-2; len: 11; CDR3aa: ASSQSTTDTQY
j_gene: TRBJ2-7; abundance: -; v_gene: TRBV30; len: 12; CDR3aa: AWRKGPAGDEQY
j_gene: TRBJ2-4; abundance: -; v_gene: TRBV19; len: 14; CDR3aa: ASSREGGSAKNIQY
j_gene: TRBJ2-1; abundance: once; v_gene: TRBV27; len: 16; CDR3aa: ASPTLAGETGPRDEQF
j_gene: TRBJ1-1; abundance: -; v_gene: TRBV29-1; len: 11; CDR3aa: SVYRGQNTEAF
j_gene: TRBJ2-2; abundance: -; v_gene: TRBV5-6; len: 12; CDR3aa: ASRLGANTGELF
j_gene: TRBJ1-2; abundance: -; v_gene: TRBV9; len: 14; CDR3aa: ASSVGLSGENYGYT
j_gene: TRBJ1-4; abundance: -; v_gene: TRBV27; len: 14; CDR3aa: ASSFARSRGDEKLF
j_gene: TRBJ1-1; abundance: once; v_gene: TRBV18; len: 12; CDR3aa: ASSPQETNTEAF
j_gene: TRBJ1-6; abundance: once; v_gene: TRBV9; len: 13; CDR3aa: ASSVGTGRNSPLH
j_gene: TRBJ2-7; abundance: -; v_gene: TRBV9; len: 13; CDR3aa: ASSVELAGVGEQY
j_gene: TRBJ1-2; abundance: few; v_gene: TRBV7-9; len: 11; CDR3aa: ASSSTGVYGYT
j_gene: TRBJ1-3; abundance: -; v_gene: TRBV12-5; len: 13; CDR3aa: ASGGLQGPGNTIY
j_gene: TRBJ1-1; abundance: once; v_gene: TRBV20-1; len: 12; CDR3aa: SASLVWTSTEAF
j_gene: TRBJ2-2; abundance: -; v_gene: TRBV19; len: 13; CDR3aa: ASSTGSVHTGELF
j_gene: TRBJ1-6; abundance: -; v_gene: TRBV14; len: 12; CDR3aa: ASSQGGGNSPLH
j_gene: TRBJ1-2; abundance: -; v_gene: TRBV3-1/TRBV3-2; len: 10; CDR3aa: ASSQEGVGYT
j_gene: TRBJ1-2; abundance: -; v_gene: TRBV2; len: 13; CDR3aa: ASSYPGQGAYGYT
j_gene: TRBJ2-3; abundance: -; v_gene: TRBV10-3; len: 14; CDR3aa: AISVIPQGLTDTQY
j_gene: TRBJ2-3; abundance: few; v_gene: TRBV9; len: 11; CDR3aa: ASSVSRTDTQY
j_gene: TRBJ2-2; abundance: -; v_gene: TRBV9; len: 10; CDR3aa: ASSPDTGELF
j_gene: TRBJ1-1; abundance: -; v_gene: TRBV6-4; len: 10; CDR3aa: ASSDGVSEAF
j_gene: TRBJ2-7; abundance: once; v_gene: TRBV3-1/TRBV3-2; len: 12; CDR3aa: ASSPNGLPWEQY
j_gene: TRBJ1-2; abundance: -; v_gene: TRBV4-1; len: 13; CDR3aa: ASSQASAAGYGYT
j_gene: TRBJ2-6; abundance: -; v_gene: TRBV18; len: 14; CDR3aa: ASSQGHAPGANVLT
j_gene: TRBJ1-5; abundance: -; v_gene: TRBV11-2; len: 13; CDR3aa: ASSLGQGGNQPQH
j_gene: TRBJ1-4; abundance: -; v_gene: TRBV7-2; len: 12; CDR3aa: ASSTGTGGQKLF
j_gene: TRBJ2-3; abundance: -; v_gene: TRBV14; len: 13; CDR3aa: ASSPRIWETDTQY
j_gene: TRBJ2-5; abundance: -; v_gene: TRBV2; len: 11; CDR3aa: ASSESQDGTQY
j_gene: TRBJ2-2; abundance: -; v_gene: TRBV5-4; len: 16; CDR3aa: ASSTGPGGGKNTGELF
j_gene: TRBJ1-5; abundance: -; v_gene: TRBV6-6; len: 11; CDR3aa: ASSYRGDQPQH
j_gene: TRBJ1-2; abundance: -; v_gene: TRBV5-6; len: 10; CDR3aa: ASSEGRYGYT